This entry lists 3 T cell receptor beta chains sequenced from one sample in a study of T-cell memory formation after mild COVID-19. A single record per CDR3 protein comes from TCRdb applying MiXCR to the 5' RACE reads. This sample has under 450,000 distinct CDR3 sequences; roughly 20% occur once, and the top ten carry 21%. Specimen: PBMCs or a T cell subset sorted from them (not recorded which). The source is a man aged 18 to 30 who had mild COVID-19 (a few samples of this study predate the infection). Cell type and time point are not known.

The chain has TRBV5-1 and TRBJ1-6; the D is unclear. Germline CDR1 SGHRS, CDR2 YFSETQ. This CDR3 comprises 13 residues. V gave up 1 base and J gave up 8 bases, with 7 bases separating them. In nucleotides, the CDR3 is TGCGCCAGCAGCTTGTGGTGGGATTCACCCCTCCACTTT. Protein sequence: CASSLWWDSPLHF.

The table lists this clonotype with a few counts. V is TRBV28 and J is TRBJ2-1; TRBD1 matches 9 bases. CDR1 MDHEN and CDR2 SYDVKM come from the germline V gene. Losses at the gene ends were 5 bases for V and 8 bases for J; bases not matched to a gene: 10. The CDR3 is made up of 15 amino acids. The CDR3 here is CASSPSGQGTDEQFF. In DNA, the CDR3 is TGTGCCAGCAGTCCTTCGGGACAGGGAACTGATGAGCAGTTCTTC.

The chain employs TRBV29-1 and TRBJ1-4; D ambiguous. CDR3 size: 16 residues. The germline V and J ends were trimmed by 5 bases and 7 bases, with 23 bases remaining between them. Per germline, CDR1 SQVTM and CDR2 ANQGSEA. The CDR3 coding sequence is TGCAGCGTTATCGGGCAGGACGGAGAAGAAGCTGAAAAACTGTTTTTT. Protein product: CSVIGQDGEEAEKLFF.